The rows below give T cell receptor beta chains drawn from one sample of a study of blood T cell repertoires in COVID-19. The protocol was immunoSEQ multiplex PCR, while the TCRdb copy is restricted to in-frame clones and leaves out a portion. The data show 150,000 to 200,000 clones, around 82% seen once. Source material: PBMCs or T cells enriched from blood (not recorded which). The receptor set was obtained from a man aged 35 to 55 who had recovered from COVID-19. Both conserved end residues are part of each CDR3. D genes are given only for firm matches. Expanded clones get a size class; other rows say once, few or many, or leave the size out.

abundance: -; d_gene: -; j_gene: TRBJ2-5; v_gene: TRBV11-2; CDR3aa: CASSQNVGHQETQYF; CDR3nt: TGTGCCAGCAGTCAAAACGTCGGACATCAAGAGACCCAGTACTTC
abundance: -; d_gene: -; j_gene: TRBJ1-3; v_gene: TRBV7-3; CDR3aa: CASSPTGDSGNTIYF; CDR3nt: TGTGCCAGCAGCCCCACGGGAGACTCTGGAAACACCATATATTTT
abundance: -; d_gene: TRBD2; j_gene: TRBJ2-7; v_gene: TRBV10-3; CDR3aa: CAISEWGTRFYEQYF; CDR3nt: TGTGCCATCAGTGAGTGGGGGACTAGGTTCTACGAGCAGTACTTC
abundance: -; d_gene: -; j_gene: TRBJ2-3; v_gene: TRBV11-3; CDR3aa: CASSWAGTSTDTQYF; CDR3nt: TGTGCCAGCAGCTGGGCGGGTACTAGCACAGATACGCAGTATTTT
abundance: -; d_gene: -; j_gene: TRBJ1-2; v_gene: TRBV7-8; CDR3aa: CASSPEQVLDSGYTF; CDR3nt: TGTGCCAGCAGCCCGGAGCAGGTCCTGGACAGTGGCTACACCTTC
abundance: -; d_gene: -; j_gene: TRBJ1-1; v_gene: TRBV10-3; CDR3aa: CAISEITGVGAEAFF; CDR3nt: TGTGCCATCAGTGAAATAACAGGAGTTGGCGCTGAAGCTTTCTTT
abundance: many; d_gene: -; j_gene: TRBJ2-2; v_gene: TRBV2; CDR3aa: CASRGGETNTGELFF; CDR3nt: TGTGCCAGCAGGGGCGGGGAGACGAACACCGGGGAGCTGTTTTTT
abundance: -; d_gene: TRBD1; j_gene: TRBJ2-2; v_gene: TRBV7-3; CDR3aa: CASTQGASGELFF; CDR3nt: TGTGCCAGCACCCAGGGGGCTTCCGGGGAGCTGTTTTTT
abundance: -; d_gene: -; j_gene: TRBJ2-3; v_gene: TRBV12-3/TRBV12-4; CDR3aa: CASGGGPDTQYF; CDR3nt: TGTGCCAGCGGGGGGGGGCCAGATACGCAGTATTTT
abundance: few; d_gene: TRBD1; j_gene: TRBJ2-1; v_gene: TRBV29-1; CDR3aa: CSVPYRDRGFGEQFF; CDR3nt: TGCAGCGTACCGTACCGGGACAGGGGGTTTGGTGAGCAGTTCTTC
abundance: -; d_gene: -; j_gene: TRBJ2-1; v_gene: TRBV27; CDR3aa: CASSPGESGEQFF; CDR3nt: TGTGCCAGCAGCCCTGGGGAGTCCGGAGAGCAGTTCTTC
abundance: -; d_gene: TRBD1; j_gene: TRBJ1-6; v_gene: TRBV9; CDR3aa: CASSVDSGQGRSPLHF; CDR3nt: TGTGCCAGCAGCGTAGATTCGGGACAGGGTCGGTCACCCCTCCACTTT
abundance: -; d_gene: TRBD1; j_gene: TRBJ1-3; v_gene: TRBV27; CDR3aa: CASSFSTGSGNTIYF; CDR3nt: TGTGCCAGCAGTTTCTCGACAGGGTCTGGAAACACCATATATTTT
abundance: -; d_gene: -; j_gene: TRBJ2-5; v_gene: TRBV5-6; CDR3aa: CASSSRDTQRETQYF; CDR3nt: TGTGCCAGCAGCTCCAGGGACACTCAAAGGGAGACCCAGTACTTC
abundance: -; d_gene: -; j_gene: TRBJ2-3; v_gene: TRBV2; CDR3aa: CASMSDSASTDTQYF; CDR3nt: TGTGCCAGCATGTCGGACTCGGCTAGCACAGATACGCAGTATTTT
abundance: -; d_gene: TRBD1; j_gene: TRBJ2-5; v_gene: TRBV27; CDR3aa: CASSSGQAGQETQYF; CDR3nt: TGTGCCAGCAGTTCCGGACAGGCCGGGCAAGAGACCCAGTACTTC
abundance: -; d_gene: TRBD1; j_gene: TRBJ2-1; v_gene: TRBV7-9; CDR3aa: CASSPPGQAFNEQFF; CDR3nt: TGTGCCAGCAGCCCGCCCGGACAGGCTTTCAATGAGCAGTTCTTC
abundance: -; d_gene: -; j_gene: TRBJ2-3; v_gene: TRBV5-4; CDR3aa: CASSLPGSATDTQYF; CDR3nt: TGTGCCAGCAGCTTGCCGGGTAGCGCGACAGATACGCAGTATTTT
abundance: -; d_gene: -; j_gene: TRBJ2-2; v_gene: TRBV27; CDR3aa: CASSPGYNTGELFF; CDR3nt: TGTGCCAGCAGTCCCGGGTATAACACCGGGGAGCTGTTTTTT
abundance: -; d_gene: -; j_gene: TRBJ2-1; v_gene: TRBV7-2; CDR3aa: CASSLIRTWEQFF; CDR3nt: TGTGCCAGCAGCTTAATCAGGACATGGGAGCAGTTCTTC
abundance: once; d_gene: -; j_gene: TRBJ1-6; v_gene: TRBV30; CDR3aa: CAWSAGEWSPLHF; CDR3nt: TGTGCCTGGAGTGCAGGGGAATGGTCACCCCTCCACTTT
abundance: -; d_gene: -; j_gene: TRBJ1-3; v_gene: TRBV10-3; CDR3aa: CAISEQGKESGNTIYF; CDR3nt: TGTGCCATCAGTGAACAGGGTAAAGAGTCTGGAAACACCATATATTTT
abundance: -; d_gene: -; j_gene: TRBJ2-3; v_gene: TRBV5-1; CDR3aa: CASSLAGTDTQYF; CDR3nt: TGCGCCAGCAGCTTGGCCGGCACAGATACGCAGTATTTT
abundance: many; d_gene: TRBD1; j_gene: TRBJ1-2; v_gene: TRBV6-6; CDR3aa: CASSGQGTNYGYTF; CDR3nt: TGTGCCAGCAGCGGACAGGGTACTAACTATGGCTACACCTTC
abundance: -; d_gene: TRBD2; j_gene: TRBJ2-2; v_gene: TRBV11-3; CDR3aa: CASSLGLAGTGELFF; CDR3nt: TGTGCCAGCAGCTTAGGACTAGCGGGCACCGGGGAGCTGTTTTTT
abundance: -; d_gene: -; j_gene: TRBJ2-3; v_gene: TRBV5-1; CDR3aa: CASSLDGGASTDTQYF; CDR3nt: TGCGCCAGCAGCTTGGATGGGGGGGCCTCCACAGATACGCAGTATTTT
abundance: -; d_gene: -; j_gene: TRBJ1-4; v_gene: TRBV2; CDR3aa: CASSDPGSTNEKLFF; CDR3nt: TGTGCCAGCAGCGACCCGGGATCAACTAATGAAAAACTGTTTTTT
abundance: once; d_gene: TRBD1; j_gene: TRBJ2-6; v_gene: TRBV2; CDR3aa: CASSSQGQGTGANVLTF; CDR3nt: TGTGCCAGCAGTTCCCAGGGACAGGGGACTGGGGCCAACGTCCTGACTTTC
abundance: -; d_gene: TRBD2; j_gene: TRBJ2-5; v_gene: TRBV10-3; CDR3aa: CAISEGVAGGTAQYF; CDR3nt: TGTGCCATCAGTGAGGGGGTAGCGGGGGGTACGGCCCAGTACTTC
abundance: -; d_gene: TRBD1; j_gene: TRBJ2-3; v_gene: TRBV27; CDR3aa: CASSFSDRVPTQYF; CDR3nt: TGTGCCAGCAGTTTTTCGGACAGGGTGCCTACGCAGTATTTT
abundance: -; d_gene: -; j_gene: TRBJ1-1; v_gene: TRBV5-6; CDR3aa: CASSLWWRGGTEAFF; CDR3nt: TGTGCCAGCAGCTTGTGGTGGAGAGGGGGCACTGAAGCTTTCTTT
abundance: few; d_gene: TRBD1; j_gene: TRBJ2-1; v_gene: TRBV7-3; CDR3aa: CASSLGQGVNEQFF; CDR3nt: TGTGCCAGCAGCTTGGGACAGGGAGTCAATGAGCAGTTCTTC
abundance: -; d_gene: -; j_gene: TRBJ2-3; v_gene: TRBV4-2; CDR3aa: CASSQGGLTTDTQYF; CDR3nt: TGTGCCAGCAGCCAAGGGGGACTCACTACAGATACGCAGTATTTT
abundance: -; d_gene: -; j_gene: TRBJ2-3; v_gene: TRBV19; CDR3aa: CASQGSTSTDTQYF; CDR3nt: TGTGCCAGCCAGGGAAGCACTAGCACAGATACGCAGTATTTT
abundance: -; d_gene: -; j_gene: TRBJ2-2; v_gene: TRBV7-8; CDR3aa: CASRPLVTGELFF; CDR3nt: TGTGCCAGCAGACCACTCGTCACCGGGGAGCTGTTTTTT
abundance: few; d_gene: TRBD2; j_gene: TRBJ2-7; v_gene: TRBV18; CDR3aa: CASSLTVAGGLSHEQYF; CDR3nt: TGTGCCAGCTCACTCACCGTAGCGGGGGGGCTATCCCACGAGCAGTACTTC
abundance: -; d_gene: -; j_gene: TRBJ1-2; v_gene: TRBV30; CDR3aa: CAWARESTNYGYTF; CDR3nt: TGTGCCTGGGCCCGGGAGTCTACTAACTATGGCTACACCTTC
abundance: -; d_gene: TRBD2; j_gene: TRBJ2-3; v_gene: TRBV7-3; CDR3aa: CASSLKVTGGARTQYF; CDR3nt: TGTGCCAGCAGCTTAAAAGTTACCGGGGGGGCCCGTACGCAGTATTTT
abundance: -; d_gene: -; j_gene: TRBJ1-1; v_gene: TRBV7-3; CDR3aa: CASSSGESYTEAFF; CDR3nt: TGTGCCAGCAGCTCCGGGGAGTCGTACACTGAAGCTTTCTTT
abundance: -; d_gene: -; j_gene: TRBJ2-5; v_gene: TRBV11-2; CDR3aa: CASSLGPGLKETQYF; CDR3nt: TGTGCCAGCAGCTTAGGTCCGGGACTCAAAGAGACCCAGTACTTC
abundance: -; d_gene: -; j_gene: TRBJ1-6; v_gene: TRBV19; CDR3aa: CASSPRQGQGNSPLHF; CDR3nt: TGTGCCAGTAGTCCACGTCAGGGCCAGGGGAATTCACCCCTCCACTTT
abundance: -; d_gene: -; j_gene: TRBJ1-5; v_gene: TRBV4-1; CDR3aa: CASSQDWDTIYQPQHF; CDR3nt: TGCGCCAGCAGCCAAGATTGGGACACCATTTATCAGCCCCAGCATTTT
abundance: -; d_gene: TRBD1; j_gene: TRBJ1-1; v_gene: TRBV5-1; CDR3aa: CASSLAGQLNTEAFF; CDR3nt: TGCGCCAGCAGCTTGGCGGGACAGTTGAACACTGAAGCTTTCTTT
abundance: -; d_gene: TRBD2; j_gene: TRBJ2-1; v_gene: TRBV19; CDR3aa: CASSIDSGGASHNEQFF; CDR3nt: TGTGCCAGTAGTATAGATAGCGGGGGGGCGTCCCACAATGAGCAGTTCTTC
abundance: once; d_gene: -; j_gene: TRBJ2-7; v_gene: TRBV13; CDR3aa: CASRASPLYEQYF; CDR3nt: TGTGCCAGCAGAGCCTCTCCTCTCTACGAGCAGTACTTC
abundance: -; d_gene: TRBD1; j_gene: TRBJ2-2; v_gene: TRBV3-1/TRBV3-2; CDR3aa: CASSQDPRQGDTGELFF; CDR3nt: TGTGCCAGCAGCCAAGATCCGAGACAGGGCGACACCGGGGAGCTGTTTTTT
abundance: -; d_gene: -; j_gene: TRBJ1-6; v_gene: TRBV2; CDR3aa: CASRDSYNSPLHF; CDR3nt: TGTGCCAGCAGAGACAGCTATAATTCACCCCTCCACTTT
abundance: once; d_gene: TRBD1; j_gene: TRBJ2-5; v_gene: TRBV4-1; CDR3aa: CASSQVGTEETQYF; CDR3nt: TGCGCCAGCAGCCAAGTGGGGACAGAAGAGACCCAGTACTTC
abundance: -; d_gene: -; j_gene: TRBJ2-7; v_gene: TRBV25-1; CDR3aa: CASSDGGFTYEQYF; CDR3nt: TGTGCCAGCAGTGATGGGGGCTTTACCTACGAGCAGTACTTC
abundance: few; d_gene: -; j_gene: TRBJ2-2; v_gene: TRBV30; CDR3aa: CAWTRTSAGELFF; CDR3nt: TGTGCCTGGACTAGGACTTCGGCCGGGGAGCTGTTTTTT